Listed here are 6 T cell receptor beta chains from one sample, sequenced in a study of shared clonotypes between healthy human individuals. It was CD45RO-negative cells, positively selected for CCR7, that made up naive CD8 cells, with terminally differentiated effector memory CD45RA+ cells excluded. Libraries were prepared by immunoSEQ multiplex PCR; TCRdb keeps only in-frame clonotypes and omits some of them. Of 550,000 to 650,000 clones listed, roughly 95% are singletons. Sequenced: naive CD8+ T cells sorted from blood. The source is a woman aged 25 to 39 in good health.

J is TRBJ1-2 and V is TRBV27; the D is unclear. The CDR3 totals 14 residues. Germline V gene lookup returns CDR1 MNHEY and CDR2 SMNVEV (reference sequence). V lost 6 bases and J lost 7, with 18 bases in between. The CDR3 is CASSYGPEGGGYTF. In DNA, the CDR3 is TGTGCCAGCAGCTACGGCCCAGAGGGCGGTGGCTACACCTTC.

This rearrangement joins TRBV29-1 to TRBJ1-4; TRBD1 agrees at 9 bases. Germline trimming cut 4 bases from V and 8 bases from J; bases unmatched to any gene: 14. Germline V gene sequence: CDR1 SQVTM, CDR2 ANQGSEA. CDR3 size: 16 residues. The CDR3, as DNA: TGCAGCGTTGTTAGCGCGGACAGGGGAGGGGTGGAAAAACTGTTTTTT. It yields the protein CSVVSADRGGVEKLFF.

This clone was recorded only once. The genes are TRBV27 and TRBJ1-2; TRBD1 matches at 7 bases. The CDR3 contains 15 residues. Germline V lookup: CDR1 MNHEY, CDR2 SMNVEV (reference sequence). After removal of 3 bases from V and 8 bases from J, the junction contained 12 bases not matched to a gene. CDR3 sequence: CASSLATGILEGYTF. CDR3 bases: TGTGCCAGCAGTTTGGCGACAGGGATATTGGAGGGCTACACCTTC.

The V and J genes are TRBV19 and TRBJ2-2; TRBD1 is a possible D gene (8 bases). The CDR3 spans 17 residues. Germline CDR1 reads LNHDA; CDR2 reads SQIVND (reference sequence). Trimming pared 1 base from V and 5 bases from J, leaving 17 bases between. CDR3 bases: TGTGCCAGTAGTATAGGACAGGGGAGGGTGGAAACCGGGGAGCTGTTTTTT. Residues: CASSIGQGRVETGELFF.

The rearrangement joins TRBV6-1 to TRBJ1-5; TRBD1 matches 7 bases. The germline CDR1 and CDR2 sequences are MNHNS and SASEGT. The CDR3 length is 15 residues. V shed 5 bases and J 2 bases; nucleotides not matched to a gene: 6. CDR3 amino acids: CASSTDRVGNQPQHF. The CDR3 region has the DNA TGTGCCAGCAGTACCGACAGGGTGGGCAATCAGCCCCAGCATTTT.

The chain couples TRBV7-9 to TRBJ2-1; no definite D call. The ends were cut back, 0 bases at V and 7 bases at J, with 10 bases in the middle. The CDR3 has 14 amino acids. Germline-derived CDR1 and CDR2 are SEHNR and FQNEAQ (reference sequence). DNA of the CDR3: TGTGCCAGCAGCTTAGCGACCAGCCAGAATGAGCAGTTCTTC. Protein: CASSLATSQNEQFF.